These 20 T cell receptor beta chains were all obtained from the same sample, sequenced in a study of blood T cell repertoires in COVID-19. The assay was immunoSEQ multiplex PCR, and TCRdb's table has in-frame clones only and misses some. The table includes 200,000 to 250,000 clones, 81% detected once. Sequenced: PBMCs or T cells enriched from blood (not recorded which). The receptor source for this set is a woman aged 50 to 60 with acute COVID-19.

DNA for the CDR3: TGCGCCAGCAGCGTGGGACAGGGACCCTATGGCTACACCTTC. It is translated as CASSVGQGPYGYTF. This rearrangement joins TRBV5-1 to TRBJ1-2, with 9 bases matching TRBD1. The CDR3 has 14 amino acids. V gave up 4 bases and J gave up 4 bases; unmatched junction bases: 5. Germline V gives CDR1 SGHRS, CDR2 YFSETQ.

The table lists this clone with a few counts. V and J are TRBV11-2 and TRBJ2-5; D is perhaps TRBD2 (6 bases). The germline V gene has CDR1 SGHAT and CDR2 FQNNGV. The CDR3 is 16 residues long. Trimming pared 4 bases from V and 4 bases from J, leaving 19 bases between. CDR3 DNA: TGTGCCAGCAGCTCAGGAGAGCGGGTGATGGGAGAGACCCAGTACTTC. Translated: CASSSGERVMGETQYF.

The rearrangement uses TRBV19 and TRBJ1-2, with 7 bases matching TRBD1. The J segment lost 2 bases and the V segment lost 5 bases, leaving 5 bases of the junction unmatched. Germline V gene lookup returns CDR1 LNHDA and CDR2 SQIVND (reference sequence). The CDR3 is 14 residues long. The CDR3 here is CASSPRQGNYGYTF. The CDR3 coding sequence is TGTGCCAGTAGTCCCCGACAGGGAAACTATGGCTACACCTTC.

The table lists this clone with a few counts. The chain links TRBV4-1 to TRBJ1-2; 11 nucleotides agree with TRBD1. J was trimmed by 0 bases and V by 0 bases; bases with no gene match: 6. The germline gives CDR1 MGHRA, CDR2 YSYEKL. The CDR3 is 18 amino acids. DNA for the CDR3: TGCGCCAGCAGCCAAGATAGGACAGGGGGCGCTTCTAACTATGGCTACACCTTC. The encoded protein is CASSQDRTGGASNYGYTF.

This clone was picked up a small number of times. This chain uses TRBV19 with TRBJ2-7; TRBD1 aligns across 8 bases. Per the germline V gene, CDR1 is LNHDA and CDR2 is SQIVND (reference sequence). The ends lost 9 bases at V and 5 bases at J; junction bases unmatched: 9. There are 13 residues in the CDR3. The CDR3 DNA reads as TGTGCCAGCCAAGGACAGGGAGGCAACGAGCAGTACTTC. Its protein is CASQGQGGNEQYF.

The chain is built from TRBV5-3 and TRBJ2-1; D perhaps matches TRBD2 (5 bases). TRBV5-3 qualifies as an ORF whose function is uncertain. The germline V and J ends were trimmed by 3 bases and 5 bases, with 21 bases remaining between them. This CDR3 has 17 amino acids. The CDR3 bases are TGTGCCAGAAGCTCGTACCCACGCCGGGATTGGCACAATGAGCAGTTCTTC. This translates into CARSSYPRRDWHNEQFF.

The gene calls are TRBV7-2 and TRBJ2-5; 10 bases agree with TRBD1. V dropped 5 bases and J dropped 0; count of bases not matched to a gene: 12. Looked up from germline, CDR1 is SGHTA and CDR2 is FQGNSA. The CDR3 spans 18 residues. CDR3 residues: CASSLRDRGPPYQETQYF. Here the CDR3 DNA reads TGTGCCAGCAGCCTCCGGGACAGGGGACCTCCGTACCAAGAGACCCAGTACTTC.

This sequence joins TRBV19 and TRBJ1-1; the D is unclear. The CDR3 spans 13 residues. Trimming took 2 bases from V and 8 from J, leaving 12 bases between them. Per germline, CDR1 LNHDA and CDR2 SQIVND (reference sequence). CDR3 bases: TGTGCCAGTAGTATAATATACGGCAGGGAAGCTTTCTTT. Protein: CASSIIYGREAFF.

This clone showed up just once. The chain links TRBV7-9 to TRBJ2-5, with a weak D call TRBD1 (5 bases). The V gene lost 1 base and the J gene lost 1 base, with 7 bases spanning the gap. CDR1 and CDR2 (germline): SEHNR, FQNEAQ (reference sequence). The CDR3 length is 14 residues. CDR3 nucleotide sequence: TGTGCCAGCAGCTTAGGACAGACCCAAGAGACCCAGTACTTC. Its translation is CASSLGQTQETQYF.

In its sample, this clone was seen once. The chain has TRBV5-1 and TRBJ2-6, with a tentative D call TRBD2 (6 bases). Germline-derived CDR1 and CDR2 are SGHRS and YFSETQ. This CDR3 has 15 amino acids. V shed 3 bases and J shed 4 bases, with 11 bases lying between them. The CDR3 DNA sequence: TGCGCCAGCAGCTGGGCCGCGGGAGGGGCCAACGTCCTGACTTTC. Translation: CASSWAAGGANVLTF.

The chain joins TRBV28 to TRBJ1-2; 8 bases agree with TRBD1. Germline V gene lookup returns CDR1 MDHEN and CDR2 SYDVKM. The CDR3 has 16 amino acids. V trimming: 3 bases; J trimming: 7 bases; junction bases outside the gene matches: 13. The chain's CDR3 is CASSFMAGGGIGGYTF. CDR3 sequence (DNA): TGTGCCAGCAGTTTCATGGCAGGGGGCGGTATTGGTGGCTACACCTTC.

The V call is TRBV3-1 (or the pseudogene TRBV3-2), the J call TRBJ1-1; tentatively, D is TRBD1 (6 bases). CDR3 length: 14 amino acids. Germline V gives CDR1 LGHDT, CDR2 YNNKEL (reference sequence). Trimming took off 0 bases at V and 10 bases at J, with 15 bases between the two ends. Here the CDR3 DNA reads TGTGCCAGCAGCCAAGAAGGGGGAGGGTCACGAGCTTTCTTT. This sequence encodes CASSQEGGGSRAFF.

The chain has TRBV19 and TRBJ2-1, with TRBD1 matching over 9 bases. The germline CDR1 and CDR2 sequences are LNHDA and SQIVND (reference sequence). The junction had 8 bases not matched to a gene; V was cut back by 5 bases and J by 6 bases. The CDR3 has 15 residues. CDR3 region: CASSFGTGPPNEQFF. CDR3 nucleotide sequence: TGTGCCAGTAGTTTCGGGACAGGGCCCCCCAATGAGCAGTTCTTC.

This clone came up a few times. This rearrangement joins TRBV4-2 to TRBJ2-5, with TRBD2 matching over 8 bases. After removal of 0 bases from V and 5 bases from J, the junction contained 11 bases not matched to a gene. The CDR3 totals 17 residues. Germline-derived CDR1 and CDR2 are LGHNA and YNFKEQ. The CDR3 DNA sequence: TGTGCCAGCAGCCAAGACGGTCCCAGCGGGAGTGCGGAGACCCAGTACTTC. Protein sequence: CASSQDGPSGSAETQYF.

V is TRBV2 and J is TRBJ2-5; 13 nucleotides line up with TRBD2. CDR3 length: 15 amino acids. Losses at the gene ends were 10 bases for V and 5 bases for J; bases not matched to a gene: 10. CDR1 and CDR2 (germline): SNHLY, FYNNEI. DNA of the CDR3: TGTGCCACCCAAGGGGGGACTAGCGGGGTGGAGACCCAGTACTTC. Its protein product is CATQGGTSGVETQYF.

The chain combines TRBV20-1 with TRBJ2-5; D is undetermined. V lost 4 bases to trimming and J lost 3 bases, with 3 bases between them. In germline, CDR1 is DFQATT, CDR2 SNEGSKA (reference sequence). The CDR3 is 10 residues long. The CDR3 DNA reads as TGCAGTGCTATAGAAGAGACCCAGTACTTC. Translated, it gives CSAIEETQYF.

V gene TRBV7-8 combines with J gene TRBJ1-5; D unclear. The CDR3 totals 12 residues. Germline-derived CDR1 and CDR2 are SGHVS and FQNEAQ. V was clipped by 5 bases and J by 6 bases, with 8 bases between them. Here the CDR3 reads CASSAEAQPQHF. The CDR3 nucleotides read TGTGCCAGCAGCGCTGAAGCTCAGCCCCAGCATTTT.

The chain couples TRBV4-3 to TRBJ1-4; 9 nucleotides match TRBD1. V trimming: 1 base; J trimming: 3 bases; junction bases outside the gene matches: 6. There are 17 residues in the CDR3. Germline assignment: CDR1 LGHNA and CDR2 YSLEER. The CDR3 DNA is TGCGCCAGCAGCCAAGCGAAACAGGGGGCTTCTAATGAAAAACTGTTTTTT. It yields the protein CASSQAKQGASNEKLFF.

J is TRBJ2-7 and V is TRBV11-3; 9 nucleotides match TRBD1. Germline values: CDR1 SGHNT, CDR2 YENEEA. The CDR3 covers 17 residues. The V and J ends lost 5 bases and 1 base, in that order; junction bases with no gene match: 12. CDR3 protein: CASSTPLDRGISYEQYF. The CDR3 DNA sequence: TGTGCCAGCAGCACCCCTTTAGACAGGGGGATATCCTACGAGCAGTACTTC.

The chain is built from TRBV18 and TRBJ1-1, with D perhaps TRBD1 (5 bases). The CDR3 sequence is 15 residues long. The V end was cut by 1 base, the J end by 5 bases, with 14 bases between. CDR1 is KGHSH, CDR2 LQKENI, per germline. In nucleotides, the CDR3 is TGTGCCAGCTCACCACTGGGGGGAGAAGGGACTGAAGCTTTCTTT. Encoded protein: CASSPLGGEGTEAFF.